The TCR beta chain described here comes from a study of beta chain features in type 1 diabetes. General observations from the study: Whether HLA type affects TCRB rearrangement stayed undetermined in the present work. Within the patient group, naive, central memory and Treg TCRB repertoires appeared more similar to each other than within healthy donors. All four CD4+ subsets of Type 1 diabetes patients contained TCRB CDR3s that were moderately but significantly shorter.

Expressed TCRB transcripts were sequenced after all isolated RNA was converted to cDNA. TCRdb keeps only in-frame clones here, not all; method: immunoSEQ multiplex PCR. The sample has 330,000 or so clones; 10% to 15% are singletons. Comment on this clone: Its specificity is unknown.

There are 14 residues in the CDR3. Trimming removed 5 bases from V and 6 bases from J, with 14 bases in between. The germline V gene encodes CDR1 MDHEN and CDR2 SYDVKM. The chain couples TRBV28 to TRBJ2-1; weak D call: TRBD2 (5 bases). Sample: naive CD4+ T cells from blood. This TCR was sampled from a woman aged 18-30 years with type 1 diabetes. The CDR3 nucleotides are TGTGCCAGCAGTCCACTCAAAGCGGTCAATGAGCAGTTCTTC. This gives the protein CASSPLKAVNEQFF.